This paragraph covers one TCR beta chain sequence. Its matching antigen is unknown. The record originates from a study of CD8+CD57+ T cells in acquired aplastic anemia. For the study at large: Yields of DNA that came from sorted CD4+ and CD8+ cells averaged roughly 3.2 ug.

The TCR beta profiling, which covered VDJ combination and CDR3 sequence, was carried out using genomic DNA as the template. TCRdb re-derived calls from the reads in MiXCR, one entry per CDR3 protein. The top ten hold about 60% of the sample, which has 200,000 to 250,000 distinct CDR3 sequences, approximately 60% seen once. Germline lookup yields CDR1 SGHTA and CDR2 FQGNSA. The CDR3 has 15 residues. Trimming took 5 bases from V and 3 from J, leaving 14 bases between them. Study results and limitations: Approximately 29 was the count of CD8+ CDR3 sequences that patients shared with controls.

Sequenced patients had shown CD8+CD57+ cell expansion by flow cytometry. The origin of this receptor is a human donor with aplastic anemia. The V and J genes are TRBV7-2 and TRBJ2-1, with D maybe TRBD2 (6 bases). The sample was sorted CD4+, CD8+, or CD8+CD57+ T cells (not recorded which) from PBMCs. The CDR3 DNA follows: TGTGCCAGCAGCCCCTGGGTCGGGGGCTACAATGAGCAGTTCTTC. This gives the protein CASSPWVGGYNEQFF.